This TCR beta chain emerged from a study of neurological immune-mediated disorders. Study-level points and caveats: The most TCR clonal expansion was seen in HTLV-1-associated myelopathy, and the least was seen in multiple sclerosis, which fell below healthy controls. The expanded clones of different subjects shared no CDR3 amino acid sequences (suggesting private repertoires in all groups).

2 million PBMCs stored at -80 C were the source of the unsorted libraries. This clonotype was seen repeatedly, ten times or more. Its matching antigen is unknown. From 15-18 subjects, over 190 million TCR-beta sequences were obtained in each sequencing run. TCRdb fed the 5' RACE reads into MiXCR, producing one record per CDR3 protein. The profile shows roughly 60,000 distinct CDR3 sequences, 10% to 12% of them singletons. V dropped 1 base and J dropped 6 bases, with 13 bases sitting between them. This CDR3 has 14 amino acids. CDR1 is SGHDN, CDR2 FVKESK, per germline. What was sequenced was PBMCs. The clonotype originates from a man aged 55-75 years in good health. The V gene is TRBV14, the J gene TRBJ2-7, with D maybe TRBD1 (5 bases). The CDR3 DNA is TGTGCCAGCAGCCAAGTTTCGAGAAGGGGCGAGCAGTACTTC. Its protein product is CASSQVSRRGEQYF.